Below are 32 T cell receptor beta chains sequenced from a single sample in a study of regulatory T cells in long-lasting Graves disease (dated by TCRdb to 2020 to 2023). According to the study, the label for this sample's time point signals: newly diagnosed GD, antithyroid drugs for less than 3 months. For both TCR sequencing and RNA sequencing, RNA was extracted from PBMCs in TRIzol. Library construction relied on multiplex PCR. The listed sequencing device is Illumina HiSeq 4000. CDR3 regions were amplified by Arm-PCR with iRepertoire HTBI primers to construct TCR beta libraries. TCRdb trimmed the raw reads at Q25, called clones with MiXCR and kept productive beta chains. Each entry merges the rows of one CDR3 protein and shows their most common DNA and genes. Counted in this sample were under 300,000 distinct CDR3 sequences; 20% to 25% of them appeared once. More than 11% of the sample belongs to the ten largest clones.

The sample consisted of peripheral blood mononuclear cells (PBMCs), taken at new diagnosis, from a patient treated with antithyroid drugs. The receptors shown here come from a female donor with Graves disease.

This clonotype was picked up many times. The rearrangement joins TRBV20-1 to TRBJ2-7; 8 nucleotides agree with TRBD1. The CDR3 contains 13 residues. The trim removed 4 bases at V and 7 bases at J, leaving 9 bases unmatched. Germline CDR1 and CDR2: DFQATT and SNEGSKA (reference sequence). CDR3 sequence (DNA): TGCAGTGCTATTTACCAGGGGGCAGGGGAGCAGTACTTC. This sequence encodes CSAIYQGAGEQYF.

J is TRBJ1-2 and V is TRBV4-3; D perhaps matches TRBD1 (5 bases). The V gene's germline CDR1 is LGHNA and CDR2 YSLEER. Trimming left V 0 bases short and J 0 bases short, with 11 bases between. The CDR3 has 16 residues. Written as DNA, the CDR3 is TGCGCCAGCAGCCAAGATTTGTCCAGGGCTAACTATGGCTACACCTTC. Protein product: CASSQDLSRANYGYTF.

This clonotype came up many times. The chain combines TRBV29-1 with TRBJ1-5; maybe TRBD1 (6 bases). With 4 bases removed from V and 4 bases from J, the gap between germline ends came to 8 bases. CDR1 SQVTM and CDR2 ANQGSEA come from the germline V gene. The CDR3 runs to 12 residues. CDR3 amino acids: CSVGGGNQPQHF. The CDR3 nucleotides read TGCAGCGTTGGAGGGGGAAATCAGCCCCAGCATTTT.

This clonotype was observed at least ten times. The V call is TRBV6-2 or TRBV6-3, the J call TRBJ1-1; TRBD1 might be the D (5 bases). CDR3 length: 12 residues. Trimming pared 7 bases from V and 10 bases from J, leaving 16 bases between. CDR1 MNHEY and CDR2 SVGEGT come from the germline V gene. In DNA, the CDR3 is TGTGCCAGCAAGGGGCCCTGGGAGGCAGCTTTCTTT. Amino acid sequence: CASKGPWEAAFF.

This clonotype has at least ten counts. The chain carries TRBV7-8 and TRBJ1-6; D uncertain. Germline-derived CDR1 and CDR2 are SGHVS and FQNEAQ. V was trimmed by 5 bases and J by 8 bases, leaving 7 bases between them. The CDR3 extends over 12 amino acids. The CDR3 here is CASSLPYSPLHF. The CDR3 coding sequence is TGTGCCAGCAGCCTTCCCTATTCACCCCTCCACTTT.

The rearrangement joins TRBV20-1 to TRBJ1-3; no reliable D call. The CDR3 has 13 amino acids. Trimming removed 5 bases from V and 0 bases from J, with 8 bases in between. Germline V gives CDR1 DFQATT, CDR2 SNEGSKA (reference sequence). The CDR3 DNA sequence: TGCAGTGCTCCCCATCCCTCTGGAAACACCATATATTTT. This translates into CSAPHPSGNTIYF.

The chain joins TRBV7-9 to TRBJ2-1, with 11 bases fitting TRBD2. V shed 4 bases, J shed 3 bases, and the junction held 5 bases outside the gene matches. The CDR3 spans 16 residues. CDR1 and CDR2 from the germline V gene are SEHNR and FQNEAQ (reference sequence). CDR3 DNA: TGTGCCAGCAGCTGGGGGACTAGCGGAATCTACAATGAGCAGTTCTTC. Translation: CASSWGTSGIYNEQFF.

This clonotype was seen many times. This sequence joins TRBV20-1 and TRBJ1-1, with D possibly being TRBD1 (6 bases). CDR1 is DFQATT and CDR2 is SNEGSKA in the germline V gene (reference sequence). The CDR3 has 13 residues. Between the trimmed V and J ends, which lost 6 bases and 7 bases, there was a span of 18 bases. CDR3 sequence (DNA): TGCAGTGCAAACACCGGGAGGGACATTGAAGCTTTCTTT. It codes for CSANTGRDIEAFF.

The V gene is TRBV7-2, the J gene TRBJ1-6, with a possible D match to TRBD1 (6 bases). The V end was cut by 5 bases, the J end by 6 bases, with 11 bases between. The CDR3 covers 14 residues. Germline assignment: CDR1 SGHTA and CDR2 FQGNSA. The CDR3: CASSARTVNSPLHF. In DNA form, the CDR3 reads TGTGCCAGCAGCGCCCGGACAGTTAATTCACCCCTCCACTTT.

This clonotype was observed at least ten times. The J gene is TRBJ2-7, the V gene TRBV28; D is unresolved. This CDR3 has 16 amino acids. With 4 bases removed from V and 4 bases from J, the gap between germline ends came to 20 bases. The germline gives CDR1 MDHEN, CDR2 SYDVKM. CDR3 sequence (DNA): TGTGCCAGCAGTTCTACGAAATTAGCAGTTCCGTACGAGCAGTACTTC. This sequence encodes CASSSTKLAVPYEQYF. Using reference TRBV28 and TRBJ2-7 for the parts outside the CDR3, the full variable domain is DVKVTQSSRYLVKRTGEKVFLECVQDMDHENMFWYRQDPGLGLRLIYFSYDVKMKEKGDIPEGYSVSREKKERFSLILESASTNQTSMYLCASSSTKLAVPYEQYFGPGTRLTVT.

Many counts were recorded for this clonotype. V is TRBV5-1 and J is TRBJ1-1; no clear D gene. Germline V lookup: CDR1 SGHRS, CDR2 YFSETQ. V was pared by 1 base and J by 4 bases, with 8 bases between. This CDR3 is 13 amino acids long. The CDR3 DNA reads TGCGCCAGCAGCTTGTTCCCCGGCACTGAAGCTTTCTTT. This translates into CASSLFPGTEAFF.

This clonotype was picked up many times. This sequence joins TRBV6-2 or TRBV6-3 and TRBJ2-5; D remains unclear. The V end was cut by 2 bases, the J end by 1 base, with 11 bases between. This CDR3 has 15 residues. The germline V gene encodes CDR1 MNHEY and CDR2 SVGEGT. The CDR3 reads CASSYNGQAQETQYF. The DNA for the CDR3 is TGTGCCAGCAGTTACAACGGCCAGGCCCAAGAGACCCAGTACTTC.

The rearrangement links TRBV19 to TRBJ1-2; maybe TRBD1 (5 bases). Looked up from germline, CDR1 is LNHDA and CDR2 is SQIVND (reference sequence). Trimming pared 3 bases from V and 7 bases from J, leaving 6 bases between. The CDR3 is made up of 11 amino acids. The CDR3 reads CASSMGTGYTF. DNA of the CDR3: TGTGCCAGTAGTATGGGGACTGGCTACACCTTC.

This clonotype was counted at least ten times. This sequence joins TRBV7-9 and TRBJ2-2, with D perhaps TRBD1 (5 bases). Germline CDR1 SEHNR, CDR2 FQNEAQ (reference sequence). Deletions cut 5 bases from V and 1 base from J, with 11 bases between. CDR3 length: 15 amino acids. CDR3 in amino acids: CASSPRQKNTGELFF. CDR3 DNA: TGTGCCAGCAGCCCGAGACAGAAGAACACCGGGGAGCTGTTTTTT.

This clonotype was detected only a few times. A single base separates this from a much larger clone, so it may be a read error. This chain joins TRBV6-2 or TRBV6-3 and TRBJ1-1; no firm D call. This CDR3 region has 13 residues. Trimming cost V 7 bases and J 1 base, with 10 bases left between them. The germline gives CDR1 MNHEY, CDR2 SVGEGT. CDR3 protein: CASTTLSNTEAFF. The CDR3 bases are TGTGCCAGCACTACCTTATCGAACACTGAAGCTTTCTTT.

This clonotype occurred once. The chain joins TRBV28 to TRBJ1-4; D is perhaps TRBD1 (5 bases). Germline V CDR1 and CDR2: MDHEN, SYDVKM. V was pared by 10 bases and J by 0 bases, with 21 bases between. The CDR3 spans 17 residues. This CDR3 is CAIRHSGRKATNEKLFF. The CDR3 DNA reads TGTGCCATCAGGCACTCGGGACGGAAGGCAACTAATGAAAAACTGTTTTTT.

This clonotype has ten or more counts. The CDR3 DNA reads TGTGCCAGCAGGCCGACAGGGAAGAATCAGCCCCAGCATTTT. It yields the protein CASRPTGKNQPQHF. The V and J genes are TRBV6-1 and TRBJ1-5; the match to TRBD1 covers 7 bases. In germline, CDR1 is MNHNS, CDR2 SASEGT. The CDR3 extends over 14 amino acids. V dropped 6 bases and J dropped 4; count of bases not matched to a gene: 6.

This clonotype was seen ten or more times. The CDR3 sequence: CATSDPGAGLTYNEQFF. The CDR3 region has the DNA TGTGCCACCAGTGATCCCGGGGCCGGCCTAACCTACAATGAGCAGTTCTTC. The chain recombines TRBV24-1 with TRBJ2-1; either TRBD1 or TRBD2 may supply D (5 bases each). CDR3 length equals 17 residues. The germline CDR1 and CDR2 sequences are KGHDR and SFDVKD. V lost 3 bases and J 2 bases, leaving 16 bases between the germline ends.

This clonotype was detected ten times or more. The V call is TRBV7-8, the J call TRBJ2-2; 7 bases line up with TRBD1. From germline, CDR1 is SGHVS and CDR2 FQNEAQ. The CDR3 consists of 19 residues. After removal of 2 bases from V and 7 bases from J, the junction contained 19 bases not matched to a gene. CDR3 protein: CASSLSYHLDRAEDGELFF. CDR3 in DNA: TGTGCCAGCAGCTTATCTTATCATCTTGACAGGGCGGAGGACGGGGAGCTGTTTTTT.

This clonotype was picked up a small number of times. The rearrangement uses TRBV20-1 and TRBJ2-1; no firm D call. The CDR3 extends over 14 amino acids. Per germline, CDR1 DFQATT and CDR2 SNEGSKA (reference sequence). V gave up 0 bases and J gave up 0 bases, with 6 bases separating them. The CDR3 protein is CSARDKASYNEQFF. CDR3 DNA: TGCAGTGCTAGAGATAAGGCCTCCTACAATGAGCAGTTCTTC.

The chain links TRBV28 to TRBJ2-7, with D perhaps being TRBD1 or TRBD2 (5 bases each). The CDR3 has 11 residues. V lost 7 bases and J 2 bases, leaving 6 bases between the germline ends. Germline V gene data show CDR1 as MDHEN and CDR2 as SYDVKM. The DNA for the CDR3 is TGTGCCAGCAAGGGACCCTACGAGCAGTACTTC. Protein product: CASKGPYEQYF. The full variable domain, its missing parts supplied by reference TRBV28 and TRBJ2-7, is DVKVTQSSRYLVKRTGEKVFLECVQDMDHENMFWYRQDPGLGLRLIYFSYDVKMKEKGDIPEGYSVSREKKERFSLILESASTNQTSMYLCASKGPYEQYFGPGTRLTVT.

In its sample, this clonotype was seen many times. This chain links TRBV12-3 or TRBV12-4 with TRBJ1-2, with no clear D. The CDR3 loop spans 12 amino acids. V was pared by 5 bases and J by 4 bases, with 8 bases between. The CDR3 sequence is CASSPGPYGYTF. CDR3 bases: TGTGCCAGCAGTCCTGGACCCTATGGCTACACCTTC.

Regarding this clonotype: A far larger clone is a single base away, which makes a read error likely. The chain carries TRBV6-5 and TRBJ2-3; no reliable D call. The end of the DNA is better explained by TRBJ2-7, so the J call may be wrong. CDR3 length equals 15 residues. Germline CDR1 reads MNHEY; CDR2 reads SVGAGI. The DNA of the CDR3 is TGTGCCAGCAGTTACCCAGGTGGGGACTCCTACGAGCAGTACTTC. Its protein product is CASSYPGGDSYEQYF.

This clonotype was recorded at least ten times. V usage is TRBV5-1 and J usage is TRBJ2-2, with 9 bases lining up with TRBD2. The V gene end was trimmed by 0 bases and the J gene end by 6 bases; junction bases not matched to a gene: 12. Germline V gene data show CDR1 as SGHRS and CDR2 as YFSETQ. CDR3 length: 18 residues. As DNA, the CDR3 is TGCGCCAGCAGCTTGGAGCTTGGCGGGGGGGCCGGTGCCGGGGAGCTGTTTTTT. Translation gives CASSLELGGGAGAGELFF.

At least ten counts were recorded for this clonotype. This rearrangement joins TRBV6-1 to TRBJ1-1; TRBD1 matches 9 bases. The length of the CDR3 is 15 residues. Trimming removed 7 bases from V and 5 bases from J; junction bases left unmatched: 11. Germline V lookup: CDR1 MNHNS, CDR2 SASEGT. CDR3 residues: CASINPGTGRTEAFF. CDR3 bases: TGTGCCAGCATCAACCCAGGGACAGGGAGGACTGAAGCTTTCTTT.

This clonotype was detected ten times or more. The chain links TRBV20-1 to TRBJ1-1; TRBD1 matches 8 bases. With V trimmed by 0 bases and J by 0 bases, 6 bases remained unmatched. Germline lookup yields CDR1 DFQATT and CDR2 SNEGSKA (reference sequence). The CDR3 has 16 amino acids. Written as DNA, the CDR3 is TGCAGTGCTAGAGATGAAAAGACAGGGGTGAACACTGAAGCTTTCTTT. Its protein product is CSARDEKTGVNTEAFF.

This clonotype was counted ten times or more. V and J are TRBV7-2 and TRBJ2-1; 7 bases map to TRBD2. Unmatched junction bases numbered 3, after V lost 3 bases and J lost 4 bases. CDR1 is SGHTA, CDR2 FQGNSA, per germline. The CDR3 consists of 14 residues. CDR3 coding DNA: TGTGCCAGCAGCTTGGGGGGGAATTACAATGAGCAGTTCTTC. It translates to CASSLGGNYNEQFF.

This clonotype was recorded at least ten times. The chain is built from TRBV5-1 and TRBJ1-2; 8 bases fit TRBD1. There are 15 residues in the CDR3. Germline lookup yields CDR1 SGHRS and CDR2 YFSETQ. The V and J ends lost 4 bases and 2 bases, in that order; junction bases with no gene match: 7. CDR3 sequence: CASSPQGAANYGYTF. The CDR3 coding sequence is TGCGCCAGCAGCCCTCAGGGGGCGGCGAACTATGGCTACACCTTC.

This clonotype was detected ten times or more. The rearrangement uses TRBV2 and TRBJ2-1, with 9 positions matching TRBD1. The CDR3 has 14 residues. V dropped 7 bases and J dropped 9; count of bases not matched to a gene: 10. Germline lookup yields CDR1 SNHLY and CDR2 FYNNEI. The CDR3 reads CASTPGQGVGEQFF. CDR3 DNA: TGTGCCAGCACCCCGGGACAGGGAGTAGGTGAGCAGTTCTTC.

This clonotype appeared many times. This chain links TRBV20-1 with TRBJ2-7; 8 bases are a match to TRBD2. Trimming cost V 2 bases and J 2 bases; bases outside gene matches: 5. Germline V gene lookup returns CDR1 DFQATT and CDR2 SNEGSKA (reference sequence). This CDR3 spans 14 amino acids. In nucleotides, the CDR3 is TGCAGTGCTAGAATCCCGGGGGGGACCTACGAGCAGTACTTC. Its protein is CSARIPGGTYEQYF.

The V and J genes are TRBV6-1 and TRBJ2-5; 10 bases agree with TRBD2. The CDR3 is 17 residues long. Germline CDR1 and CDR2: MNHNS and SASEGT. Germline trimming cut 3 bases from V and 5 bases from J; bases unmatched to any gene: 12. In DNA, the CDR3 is TGTGCCAGCAGTGACTCGACTAGCGGGTCGCGGGGGGAGACCCAGTACTTC. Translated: CASSDSTSGSRGETQYF.

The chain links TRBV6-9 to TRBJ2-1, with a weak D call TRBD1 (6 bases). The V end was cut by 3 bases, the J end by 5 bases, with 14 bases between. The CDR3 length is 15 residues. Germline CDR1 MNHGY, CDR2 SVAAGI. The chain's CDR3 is CASSYPGARDNEQFF. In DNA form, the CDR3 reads TGTGCCAGCAGTTACCCAGGGGCTCGGGACAATGAGCAGTTCTTC.